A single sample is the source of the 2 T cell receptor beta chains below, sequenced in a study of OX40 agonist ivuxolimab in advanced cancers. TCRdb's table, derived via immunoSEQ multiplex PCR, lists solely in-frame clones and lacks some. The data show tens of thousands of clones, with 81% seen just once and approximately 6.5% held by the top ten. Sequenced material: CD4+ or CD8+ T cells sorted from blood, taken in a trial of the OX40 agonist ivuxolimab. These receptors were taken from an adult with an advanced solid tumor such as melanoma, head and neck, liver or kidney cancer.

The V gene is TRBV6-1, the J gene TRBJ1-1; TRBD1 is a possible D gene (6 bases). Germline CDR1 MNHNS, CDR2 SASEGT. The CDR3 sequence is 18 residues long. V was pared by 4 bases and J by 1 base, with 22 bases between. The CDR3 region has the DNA TGTGCCAGCAGTGCTGTCAGGGAGGGGGGTGGCTGGAACACTGAAGCTTTCTTT. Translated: CASSAVREGGGWNTEAFF.

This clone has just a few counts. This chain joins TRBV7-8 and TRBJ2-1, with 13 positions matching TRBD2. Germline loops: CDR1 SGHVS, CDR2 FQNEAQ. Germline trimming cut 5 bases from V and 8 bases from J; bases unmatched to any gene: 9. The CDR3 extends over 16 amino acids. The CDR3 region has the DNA TGTGCCAGCAGCCAAGAACTAGCGGGAGGGCCCGATGAGCAGTTCTTC. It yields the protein CASSQELAGGPDEQFF.